This TCR beta chain was sequenced in a study of T cells in localized non-small cell lung cancer. General study points: There were a median roughly 60 of the top 100 tumor clones appearing in adjacent lung.

TCRdb keeps only in-frame clones here, not all; method: immunoSEQ multiplex PCR. The table shows about 28,000 clones, with over 85% occurring only once. The germline CDR1 and CDR2 sequences are SEHNR and FQNEAQ (reference sequence). This CDR3 has 13 amino acids. V lost 5 bases and J lost 4; bases outside the gene matches: 2. With respect to this clone: Its cognate antigen is unknown.

The receptor was derived from a woman between 18 and 55 years old with stage I lung adenocarcinoma. This chain uses TRBV7-9 with TRBJ1-5; 7 nucleotides agree with TRBD1. Material: peripheral blood, obtained before any cancer treatment. The CDR3 loop reads CASSPQGNQPQHF. The CDR3 DNA sequence: TGTGCCAGCAGCCCACAGGGGAATCAGCCCCAGCATTTT.